This T cell receptor beta chain was identified during a study of cytomegalovirus exposure and HLA in healthy donors. Overall study context: In terms of ancestry, the Caucasian-associated cluster contained about 81% of the roughly 400 genotyped donors.

On this clone: Its antigen remains unknown.

Study-wide results and limits: Presence/absence analyses treated sequencing depth as roughly uniform across donors.

The PCR contained 60 Vbeta and 13 Jbeta primers. Sequencing was performed with immunoSEQ multiplex PCR; in TCRdb, only in-frame clones are kept and a portion is missing. The sample holds under 150,000 clones, 65% to 85% seen once. Germline CDR1 reads MGHRA; CDR2 reads YSYEKL. After removal of 3 bases from V and 5 bases from J, the junction contained 7 bases not matched to a gene. CDR3 length: 14 amino acids. The chain carries TRBV4-1 and TRBJ2-7; TRBD1 matches 7 bases. Sample: PBMCs. The TCR was taken from a boy aged 5-17 years in good health and CMV-seronegative. CDR3 in amino acids: CASSHPGQTHEQYF. CDR3 DNA: TGCGCCAGCAGCCACCCGGGACAGACCCACGAGCAGTACTTC.